This TCR beta chain was sequenced during a study of low-dose radiotherapy and immunotherapy resistance in tumors. At least ten counts were recorded for this clonotype. TRAV and TRBV primers primed cDNA for both TCRalpha and TCRbeta. With a V-primer adapter and a constant-region primer, TCRs were amplified for about 20 PCR cycles. TCRdb re-analysed the reads in MiXCR, keeping a single row per CDR3 protein. The sample contains approximately 84,000 distinct CDR3 sequences, 15% to 20% of which appear only once. Germline loops: CDR1 SGHRS, CDR2 YFSETQ. The V gene end was trimmed by 1 base and the J gene end by 4 bases; junction bases not matched to a gene: 4. The CDR3 extends over 14 amino acids. The sample's time point: before trial treatment. Patients eligible had advanced solid tumors without tumor-infiltrating lymphocytes.

The rearrangement uses TRBV5-1 and TRBJ1-1, with 7 bases fitting TRBD1. The clonotype was recovered from a male donor with prostate cancer. This sample comprised PBMCs, obtained before treatment. The CDR3 loop is CASSLSGGSTEAFF. CDR3 sequence (DNA): TGCGCCAGCAGCTTGTCAGGGGGTAGCACTGAAGCTTTCTTT. Combining the CDR3 with reference TRBV5-1 and TRBJ1-1 gives the whole variable domain KAGVTQTPRYLIKTRGQQVTLSCSPISGHRSVSWYQQTPGQGLQFLFEYFSETQRNKGNFPGRFSGRQFSNSRSEMNVSTLELGDSALYLCASSLSGGSTEAFFGQGTRLTVV.